The rows below give T cell receptor beta chains drawn from one sample of a study of beta chain features in type 1 diabetes. Using immunoSEQ multiplex PCR, the repertoire was profiled, and TCRdb retains in-frame clones only, with some absent. Among some 150,000 clones listed, around a tenth were seen once. The sample taken for sequencing was central memory CD4+ T cells from blood. The receptors were sampled from a man between 18 and 35 years old in good health. The CDR3 runs from the conserved cysteine through the conserved F or W. Fields, in order: clone size, D gene, J gene, V gene, CDR3 protein, CDR3 DNA. The D gene is left open where the match is weak. Clone sizes are given selectively: once, few, many, or a class where the clone is expanded.

clone size: NA
D gene: NA
J gene: TRBJ1-1
V gene: TRBV6-1
CDR3 protein: CASSERAGDTEAFF
CDR3 DNA: TGTGCCAGCAGTGAAAGGGCAGGGGACACTGAAGCTTTCTTT

clone size: few
D gene: TRBD1
J gene: TRBJ1-1
V gene: TRBV5-4
CDR3 protein: CASSLDRGWDTEAFF
CDR3 DNA: TGTGCCAGCAGCTTGGACAGGGGGTGGGACACTGAAGCTTTCTTT

clone size: few
D gene: NA
J gene: TRBJ1-5
V gene: TRBV4-3
CDR3 protein: CASSQDLRQTYQPQHF
CDR3 DNA: TGCGCCAGCAGCCAAGATTTGAGGCAGACCTATCAGCCCCAGCATTTT

clone size: NA
D gene: TRBD2
J gene: TRBJ2-1
V gene: TRBV11-2
CDR3 protein: CASSLGGLAGGNEQFF
CDR3 DNA: TGTGCCAGCAGCTTAGGGGGACTAGCGGGGGGCAATGAGCAGTTCTTC

clone size: few
D gene: NA
J gene: TRBJ2-1
V gene: TRBV5-1
CDR3 protein: CASSLADLVGYNEQFF
CDR3 DNA: TGCGCCAGCAGCTTGGCCGACCTAGTCGGCTACAATGAGCAGTTCTTC

clone size: NA
D gene: TRBD1
J gene: TRBJ2-5
V gene: TRBV5-1
CDR3 protein: CASRLTGVNQETQYF
CDR3 DNA: TGCGCCAGCCGCCTGACAGGGGTAAATCAAGAGACCCAGTACTTC

clone size: few
D gene: TRBD1
J gene: TRBJ2-7
V gene: TRBV27
CDR3 protein: CASSPAGGVSGEQYF
CDR3 DNA: TGTGCCAGCAGTCCCGCAGGGGGCGTAAGTGGAGAGCAGTACTTC

clone size: NA
D gene: NA
J gene: TRBJ2-1
V gene: TRBV4-2
CDR3 protein: CASSSPYEQFF
CDR3 DNA: TGTGCCAGCAGCTCCCCTTATGAGCAGTTCTTC

clone size: NA
D gene: NA
J gene: TRBJ2-7
V gene: TRBV6-6
CDR3 protein: CASSYSRGREQYF
CDR3 DNA: TGTGCCAGCAGTTACTCCAGGGGCCGCGAGCAGTACTTC

clone size: NA
D gene: TRBD1
J gene: TRBJ1-1
V gene: TRBV19
CDR3 protein: CASSPDRDQNTEAFF
CDR3 DNA: TGTGCCAGTAGTCCTGACAGGGATCAGAACACTGAAGCTTTCTTT